The 21 T cell receptor beta chains given below trace back to one sample, sequenced in a study of T cells expressing NK-cell markers. For each CDR3 protein, TCRdb gives one entry from its re-call of the 5' RACE reads, without DNA. This table lists 350,000 to 500,000 distinct CDR3 sequences. The sequencing sample was made of blood T cells: a sorted CD56 or NKG2C T cell subset, CD4+ or CD8+ T cells, or bulk PBMC T cells (not recorded which). The receptors derive from a woman aged 18-69 years in good health.

The chain recombines TRBV5-6 with TRBJ2-1; TCRdb outputs TRBD2, but without DNA this stays unchecked. CDR3 length: 16 amino acids. The V gene's germline CDR1 is SGHDT and CDR2 YYEEEE. The CDR3 here is CASREAGTRDYNEQFF.

The chain has TRBV18 and TRBJ1-1. The CDR3 consists of 17 residues. Germline values: CDR1 KGHSH, CDR2 LQKENI. The CDR3 protein is CASSLNPSGSGNTEAFF.

The rearrangement joins TRBV18 to TRBJ2-5; TCRdb picks TRBD1, but there is no DNA to check that call. CDR1 and CDR2 (germline): KGHSH, LQKENI. The CDR3 contains 14 residues. CDR3 protein: CASSPIPGLETQYF.

This chain links TRBV6-2 or TRBV6-3 with TRBJ2-2. Germline V gives CDR1 MNHEY, CDR2 SVGEGT. The CDR3 sequence is 15 residues long. CDR3: CASSYWQANTGELFF.

The chain employs TRBV20-1 and TRBJ1-5; TCRdb proposes TRBD1, but this gene call is untestable without DNA. The germline gives CDR1 DFQATT, CDR2 SNEGSKA (reference sequence). This CDR3 is built from 14 residues. CDR3 amino acids: CSARGTGEGQPQHF.

J is TRBJ2-3 and V is TRBV12-3 or TRBV12-4. CDR3 length: 12 residues. The chain's CDR3 is CASSGSTDTQYF.

The chain links TRBV10-3 to TRBJ1-5. Germline V gene sequence: CDR1 ENHRY, CDR2 SYGVKD. The CDR3 length is 14 residues. CDR3 sequence reads: CAISQAGNNQPQHF.

The chain uses TRBV2 and TRBJ2-5; TCRdb indicates TRBD1, and absent DNA this call remains unverified. The CDR3 has 15 residues. The germline gives CDR1 SNHLY, CDR2 FYNNEI. This CDR3 reads CASSDYRDIEETQYF.

The rearrangement uses TRBV9 and TRBJ2-1; the D gene TCRdb calls, TRBD2, cannot be checked with no DNA. Germline CDR1 reads SGDLS; CDR2 reads YYNGEE. There are 16 residues in the CDR3. CDR3: CASSVEWEKAYNEQFF.

The V gene is TRBV20-1, the J gene TRBJ2-7; lacking DNA, the TRBD2 call made by TCRdb goes unchecked. Germline V gives CDR1 DFQATT, CDR2 SNEGSKA (reference sequence). CDR3 length: 15 residues. The CDR3 protein is CSARSLAGDIGEQYF.

The chain links TRBV2 to TRBJ2-7; TCRdb picks TRBD2, but there is no DNA to check that call. This CDR3 is built from 16 residues. Germline V CDR1 and CDR2: SNHLY, FYNNEI. CDR3 residues: CASSEWERGFSYEQYF.

The J gene is TRBJ2-7, the V gene TRBV21-1; the TCRdb D gene call, TRBD1, has no DNA to confirm it. TRBV21-1 is described as a pseudogene. CDR3 length equals 16 residues. This chain's CDR3 is CASSKVPGEMAYEQYF.

The chain is built from TRBV7-9 and TRBJ2-3; TCRdb reports TRBD1, a call that lacks DNA to check it against. In germline, CDR1 is SEHNR, CDR2 FQNEAQ (reference sequence). This CDR3 contains 13 residues. The CDR3 spells CAIQNRGQNTQYF.

The chain carries TRBV14 and TRBJ2-7; TCRdb's D gene call, TRBD1, goes unchecked for lack of DNA. This CDR3 is 14 amino acids long. CDR1 and CDR2 from the germline V gene are SGHDN and FVKESK. The CDR3 sequence: CASSLGGFAYEQYF.

The chain couples TRBV28 to TRBJ2-1; the TCRdb call, TRBD1, lacks DNA for checking. The germline V gene has CDR1 MDHEN and CDR2 SYDVKM. The CDR3 totals 15 residues. The CDR3 sequence is CASSPTGTGYNEQFF.

V and J are TRBV30 and TRBJ1-2; TCRdb reports TRBD1, a call that lacks DNA to check it against. The CDR3 totals 15 residues. The germline CDR1 and CDR2 sequences are GTSNPN and SVGIG (reference sequence). Here the CDR3 reads CAWSFRTGGMYGYTF. Full variable domain (rest looked up from reference TRBV30 and TRBJ1-2): SQTIHQWPATLVQPVGSPLSLECTVEGTSNPNLYWYRQAAGRGLQLLFYSVGIGQISSEVPQNLSASRPQDRQFILSSKKLLLSDSGFYLCAWSFRTGGMYGYTFGSGTRLTVV.

The chain uses TRBV20-1 and TRBJ2-1; the TRBD1 assignment by TCRdb is unverifiable without DNA. The CDR3 covers 12 residues. Germline V gene sequence: CDR1 DFQATT, CDR2 SNEGSKA (reference sequence). The CDR3 loop is CSARRSPREQFF.

This chain links TRBV11-2 with TRBJ2-5. The germline V gene encodes CDR1 SGHAT and CDR2 FQNNGV. This CDR3 comprises 14 residues. CDR3 region: CASSLALGMETQYF.

The chain couples TRBV7-2 to TRBJ2-2. The CDR3 has 17 amino acids. The V gene's germline CDR1 is SGHTA and CDR2 FQGNSA. This CDR3 is CASTTLGVSANTGELFF.

The V and J genes are TRBV29-1 and TRBJ1-1. The CDR3 is made up of 13 amino acids. The germline V gene encodes CDR1 SQVTM and CDR2 ANQGSEA. The CDR3: CVVEFDGNTEAFF.

The V gene is TRBV5-1, the J gene TRBJ2-1; TCRdb selects TRBD1, and the lack of DNA leaves this call unchecked. Looked up from germline, CDR1 is SGHRS and CDR2 is YFSETQ. The CDR3 is made up of 12 amino acids. CDR3 amino acids: CASSARGNEQFF.